Below are 28 T cell receptor beta chains sequenced from a single sample in a study of CD8 T cells in Susac syndrome (dated by TCRdb to about 2019). Libraries were constructed by the immunoSEQ multiplex PCR assay. RNA was extracted using the RNeasy kit, and 0.5 to 1 microgram was reverse transcribed with random hexamers. TCRdb itself trimmed the public reads at Q25 with fastp, ran MiXCR and retained productive beta chains. Each CDR3 protein gets just one entry, which takes the most common genes and DNA from the rows behind it. This sample is represented by approximately 94,000 distinct CDR3 sequences; around 96% of them were singletons. 0.25% to 0.35% of the sample lies in the top ten. Sequenced sample: CD8+ T cells from PBMCs. The receptors were gathered from a human donor with Susac syndrome.

This clonotype has only one observation. The chain combines TRBV29-1 with TRBJ2-5; D possibly corresponds to TRBD1 (6 bases). Germline values: CDR1 SQVTM, CDR2 ANQGSEA. V lost 1 base to trimming and J lost 5 bases, with 20 bases between them. The CDR3 runs 16 residues. CDR3 region: CSVEGTSTGAGETQYF. CDR3 nucleotides: TGCAGCGTTGAAGGAACTTCGACAGGAGCCGGGGAGACCCAGTACTTC.

This chain uses TRBV3-1 with TRBJ2-5; 7 nucleotides agree with TRBD1. CDR3 length: 12 residues. The trim removed 5 bases at V and 4 bases at J, leaving 1 base unmatched. Germline CDR1 and CDR2: LGHDT and YNNKEL (reference sequence). The CDR3 DNA follows: TGTGCCAGCAGCACAGGGGTAGAGACCCAGTACTTC. It yields the protein CASSTGVETQYF.

This sequence joins TRBV27 and TRBJ1-2; D is unclear. V was clipped by 6 bases and J by 4 bases, with 6 bases between them. This CDR3 region has 11 residues. The germline CDR1 and CDR2 sequences are MNHEY and SMNVEV (reference sequence). For the CDR3, the DNA is TGTGCCAGCAGAAAACTCTATGGCTACACCTTC. Its protein is CASRKLYGYTF.

This CDR3 reads CASSFRVWDQPQHF. As DNA, the CDR3 is TGTGCCAGCAGTTTTCGGGTTTGGGATCAGCCCCAGCATTTT. The chain joins TRBV12-3 or TRBV12-4 to TRBJ1-5; unclear D gene. Trimming removed 3 bases from V and 5 bases from J, with 11 bases in between. This CDR3 is built from 14 residues.

This clonotype was counted once. The gene calls are TRBV9 and TRBJ1-5; unclear D gene. Trimming pared 0 bases from V and 5 bases from J, leaving 12 bases between. This CDR3 has 15 residues. CDR1 is SGDLS, CDR2 YYNGEE, per germline. The CDR3 region is CASSVEGYTDQPQHF. DNA of the CDR3: TGTGCCAGCAGCGTAGAGGGTTATACGGATCAGCCCCAGCATTTT.

This chain links TRBV6-1 with TRBJ2-7; perhaps TRBD2 as D (7 bases). The V gene lost 4 bases and the J gene lost 0 bases, with 22 bases spanning the gap. Per germline, CDR1 MNHNS and CDR2 SASEGT. CDR3 length: 18 amino acids. The CDR3 protein is CASSAVHGAGDISYEQYF. The CDR3 bases are TGTGCCAGCAGTGCTGTTCATGGTGCGGGGGACATCTCCTACGAGCAGTACTTC.

This clonotype occurred once. V gene TRBV7-9 combines with J gene TRBJ2-7; D may be TRBD1 (5 bases). The CDR3 runs 13 residues. Trimming pared 5 bases from V and 5 bases from J, leaving 13 bases between. Germline V gives CDR1 SEHNR, CDR2 FQNEAQ (reference sequence). The DNA for the CDR3 is TGTGCCAGCAGCGCACCAGGGTTTCACGAGCAGTACTTC. Translated: CASSAPGFHEQYF.

CDR3 in amino acids: CSVEEGGTGELFF. The CDR3 nucleotides are TGCAGCGTTGAGGAGGGGGGCACCGGGGAGCTGTTTTTT. J is TRBJ2-2 and V is TRBV29-1; D might be TRBD1 or TRBD2, each matching 6 bases. The ends were cut back, 3 bases at V and 4 bases at J, with 9 bases in the middle. The V gene's germline CDR1 is SQVTM and CDR2 ANQGSEA. The CDR3 contains 13 residues.

This sequence joins TRBV7-6 and TRBJ2-5; D remains unclear. The CDR3 consists of 14 residues. The V end was cut by 1 base, the J end by 9 bases, with 15 bases between. CDR1 is SGHVS and CDR2 is FNYEAQ in the germline V gene. The CDR3 protein is CASSLGQWAGSQYF. CDR3 coding DNA: TGTGCCAGCAGCTTAGGGCAGTGGGCCGGGTCCCAGTACTTC.

This CDR3 is CASSPETGGTQYF. DNA of the CDR3: TGTGCCAGCAGCCCCGAGACAGGGGGCACGCAGTATTTT. The rearrangement links TRBV13 to TRBJ2-3, with 10 bases that match TRBD1. The V gene end was trimmed by 5 bases and the J gene end by 9 bases; junction bases not matched to a gene: 5. Germline CDR1 and CDR2: PRHDT and FYEKMQ (reference sequence). This CDR3 contains 13 residues.

This sequence joins TRBV7-3 and TRBJ2-1; 8 bases map to TRBD2. The ends lost 5 bases at V and 8 bases at J; junction bases unmatched: 11. CDR3 size: 15 residues. CDR1 SGHTA and CDR2 FQGTGA come from the germline V gene. CDR3 DNA sequence: TGTGCCAGCAGCCCGCTGGAGCGGGAGATCCATGAGCAGTTCTTC. It encodes CASSPLEREIHEQFF.

The rearrangement uses TRBV5-1 and TRBJ2-3; 11 bases match TRBD2. This CDR3 contains 15 residues. J was trimmed by 0 bases and V by 6 bases; bases with no gene match: 3. Germline lookup yields CDR1 SGHRS and CDR2 YFSETQ. The CDR3 region has the DNA TGCGCCAGCACTAGCGGGGGGACTAGCACAGATACGCAGTATTTT. It specifies CASTSGGTSTDTQYF.

The V call is TRBV27, the J call TRBJ1-1; D gene unclear. With 6 bases removed from V and 1 base from J, the gap between germline ends came to 9 bases. This CDR3 region has 13 residues. The germline V gene encodes CDR1 MNHEY and CDR2 SMNVEV (reference sequence). CDR3 sequence: CASSWSQNTEAFF. The CDR3 DNA sequence: TGTGCCAGCAGCTGGAGCCAGAACACTGAAGCTTTCTTT.

This clonotype was found once. V is TRBV2 and J is TRBJ2-2; D is perhaps TRBD2 (5 bases). The CDR3 loop spans 14 amino acids. V was trimmed by 3 bases and J by 2 bases, leaving 7 bases between them. Germline lookup yields CDR1 SNHLY and CDR2 FYNNEI. CDR3 nucleotide sequence: TGTGCCAGCAGTGATGGACTTAACACCGGGGAGCTGTTTTTT. Translating gives CASSDGLNTGELFF.

This rearrangement joins TRBV6-2 or TRBV6-3 to TRBJ2-2, with 8 bases matching TRBD2. Germline V CDR1 and CDR2: MNHEY, SVGEGT. J gave up 6 bases and V 6 bases, and 9 bases lay outside the gene matches. The CDR3 is 15 residues long. DNA of the CDR3: TGTGCCAGCAGCCCCGTAACTAGCGGCCCCGGGGAGCTGTTTTTT. As protein: CASSPVTSGPGELFF.

The chain is built from TRBV20-1 and TRBJ2-3, with D possibly called TRBD1 or TRBD2 (5 bases each). Germline V CDR1 and CDR2: DFQATT, SNEGSKA (reference sequence). Trimming removed 3 bases from V and 1 base from J, with 8 bases in between. The CDR3 totals 13 residues. CDR3 DNA: TGCAGTGCTAGGAGGGGACGCACAGATACGCAGTATTTT. Its protein product is CSARRGRTDTQYF.

In its sample, this clonotype was seen once. The genes are TRBV2 and TRBJ2-3; 10 nucleotides agree with TRBD1. With 3 bases clipped from V and 2 bases from J, the junction kept 5 bases outside the gene matches. The length of the CDR3 is 16 residues. Germline V gene lookup returns CDR1 SNHLY and CDR2 FYNNEI. For the CDR3, the DNA is TGTGCCAGCAGTGATGTTGGGACAGGGGCCACAGATACGCAGTATTTT. It yields the protein CASSDVGTGATDTQYF.

The V call is TRBV2, the J call TRBJ2-1; D gene unclear. CDR1 is SNHLY, CDR2 FYNNEI, per germline. V was trimmed by 5 bases and J by 10 bases, leaving 3 bases between them. The CDR3 runs to 9 residues. The DNA of the CDR3 is TGTGCCAGCAGTAAGGAGCAGTTCTTC. Its protein product is CASSKEQFF.

The rearrangement joins TRBV5-1 to TRBJ1-1; D is undetermined. The length of the CDR3 is 13 residues. V dropped 6 bases and J dropped 5 bases, with 14 bases sitting between them. Germline lookup yields CDR1 SGHRS and CDR2 YFSETQ. CDR3 in amino acids: CASTSLGGTEAFF. Written as DNA, the CDR3 is TGCGCCAGCACGTCTTTGGGTGGGACTGAAGCTTTCTTT.

This chain joins TRBV3-1 and TRBJ2-1; no firm D call. This CDR3 has 17 amino acids. In germline, CDR1 is LGHDT, CDR2 YNNKEL (reference sequence). Trimming removed 2 bases at V and 4 bases at J, with 18 bases between. In DNA, the CDR3 is TGTGCCAGCAGCCAACAAGATATCGGTCGCGGATACAATGAGCAGTTCTTC. Translated, it gives CASSQQDIGRGYNEQFF.

The rearrangement uses TRBV20-1 and TRBJ2-5; no clear D. The CDR3 spans 13 residues. V shed 6 bases and J shed 5 bases, with 16 bases lying between them. CDR1 and CDR2 (germline): DFQATT, SNEGSKA (reference sequence). The CDR3 sequence is CSAFFKFGETQYF. The DNA of the CDR3 is TGCAGTGCCTTTTTTAAGTTTGGGGAGACCCAGTACTTC.

The rearrangement links TRBV5-1 to TRBJ1-1; a possible D gene is TRBD1 (6 bases). V was shortened by 0 bases and J by 4 bases, with 10 bases between the two germline ends. Germline values: CDR1 SGHRS, CDR2 YFSETQ. The CDR3 totals 14 residues. CDR3 DNA: TGCGCCAGCAGCTTGGAACAGGGCTCCACTGAAGCTTTCTTT. The encoded protein is CASSLEQGSTEAFF.

This chain joins TRBV7-9 and TRBJ2-5, with unresolved D. V lost 5 bases, J lost 2 bases, and 15 bases lay in between. The germline gives CDR1 SEHNR, CDR2 FQNEAQ (reference sequence). The CDR3 is made up of 15 amino acids. CDR3 coding DNA: TGTGCCAGCAGCCTTAGAGGCGGCTCTCAAGAGACCCAGTACTTC. Translation gives CASSLRGGSQETQYF.

V usage is TRBV19 and J usage is TRBJ2-1; D might be TRBD2 (5 bases). V was shortened by 7 bases and J by 3 bases, with 16 bases between the two germline ends. CDR1 is LNHDA and CDR2 is SQIVND in the germline V gene (reference sequence). This CDR3 comprises 15 residues. The CDR3 region is CASNHGPLGYNEQFF. For the CDR3, the DNA is TGTGCCAGTAACCACGGGCCACTAGGCTACAATGAGCAGTTCTTC.

The gene calls are TRBV15 and TRBJ1-4; the D gene is possibly TRBD1 (6 bases). Trimming took off 1 base at V and 10 bases at J, with 7 bases between the two ends. CDR1 is LNHNV and CDR2 is YYDKDF in the germline V gene (reference sequence). This CDR3 contains 12 residues. This CDR3 is CATSRGGGKLFF. As DNA, the CDR3 is TGTGCCACCAGCAGAGGAGGGGGAAAACTGTTTTTT.

The chain joins TRBV27 to TRBJ1-4, with 7 bases lining up with TRBD1. The CDR3 is made up of 11 amino acids. Trimming cost V 6 bases and J 11 bases; bases outside gene matches: 3. Germline-derived CDR1 and CDR2 are MNHEY and SMNVEV (reference sequence). CDR3 amino acids: CASRSQGKLFF. The DNA of the CDR3 is TGTGCCAGCAGATCACAGGGGAAACTGTTTTTT.

CDR3 coding DNA: TGTGCCAGTTCGGGCGGGCCCTATGGCTACACCTTC. The encoded protein is CASSGGPYGYTF. The gene calls are TRBV19 and TRBJ1-2, with unresolved D. The V end was cut by 8 bases, the J end by 4 bases, with 11 bases between. The CDR3 loop spans 12 amino acids. Germline V gene sequence: CDR1 LNHDA, CDR2 SQIVND (reference sequence).

This rearrangement joins TRBV20-1 to TRBJ2-7, with TRBD2 matching 7 bases. The length of the CDR3 is 13 residues. The V gene end was trimmed by 0 bases and the J gene end by 3 bases; junction bases not matched to a gene: 2. Germline loops: CDR1 DFQATT, CDR2 SNEGSKA (reference sequence). The CDR3 loop is CSARDGRDYEQYF. Written as DNA, the CDR3 is TGCAGTGCTAGAGATGGGAGGGACTACGAGCAGTACTTC.